The 11 T cell receptor beta chains below all came from one sample that was sequenced in a study of T cells after yellow fever vaccination. TCRdb passed the 5' RACE reads through MiXCR, listing each CDR3 protein once. Among about 580,000 distinct CDR3 sequences listed, about 15% were seen once. The sample here was PBMCs, taken around 5 days after the first yellow fever vaccination. These receptors all stem from a man between 18 and 35 years old who received the YFV17D yellow fever vaccine.

This clonotype was seen more than once but under ten times. J is TRBJ2-5 and V is TRBV7-2; the D gene is possibly TRBD2 (7 bases). Trimming took off 5 bases at V and 1 base at J, with 17 bases between the two ends. CDR3 size: 16 residues. CDR1 and CDR2 from the germline V gene are SGHTA and FQGNSA. The CDR3 DNA is TGTGCCAGCAGCCCGAATATGGCGGGGGCCCAAGAGACCCAGTACTTC. Protein sequence: CASSPNMAGAQETQYF. Drawing the rest from reference TRBV7-2 and TRBJ2-5, the complete variable domain is GAGVSQSPSNKVTEKGKDVELRCDPISGHTALYWYRQSLGQGLEFLIYFQGNSAPDKSGLPSDRFSAERTGGSVSTLTIQRTQQEDSAVYLCASSPNMAGAQETQYFGPGTRLLVL.

This clonotype was found a few times. This sequence joins TRBV4-3 and TRBJ2-1; 12 nucleotides line up with TRBD2. The ends lost 1 base at V and 1 base at J; junction bases unmatched: 8. The CDR3 totals 19 residues. In germline, CDR1 is LGHNA, CDR2 YSLEER. This chain's CDR3 is CASSQAVLLAGGSYNEQFF. CDR3 bases: TGCGCCAGCAGCCAAGCAGTTTTACTAGCGGGGGGTTCCTACAATGAGCAGTTCTTC.

The gene calls are TRBV30 and TRBJ1-3, with D perhaps TRBD1 (5 bases). Germline loops: CDR1 GTSNPN, CDR2 SVGIG (reference sequence). Deletions cut 4 bases from V and 6 bases from J, with 10 bases between. This CDR3 has 12 amino acids. DNA of the CDR3: TGTGCCTGGAAGGGGCACTTAAACACCATATATTTT. Residues: CAWKGHLNTIYF.

The chain couples TRBV7-3 to TRBJ2-1, with 13 bases aligning to TRBD2. Per germline, CDR1 SGHTA and CDR2 FQGTGA. CDR3 size: 14 residues. V was pared by 8 bases and J by 4 bases, with 2 bases of the junction left unmatched. The CDR3 here is CASEGLAGYNEQFF. The CDR3 DNA is TGTGCCAGCGAGGGACTAGCGGGGTACAATGAGCAGTTCTTC.

This clonotype appeared many times. The chain couples TRBV5-1 to TRBJ2-5; D possibly matches TRBD1 or TRBD2 (5 bases each). Germline loops: CDR1 SGHRS, CDR2 YFSETQ. The V end lost 0 bases, the J end lost 1 base, and 10 bases lay between the germline ends. There are 15 residues in the CDR3. CDR3 coding DNA: TGCGCCAGCAGCTTGGTTCCAGGGACCCAAGAGACCCAGTACTTC. Translated, it gives CASSLVPGTQETQYF.

This sequence joins TRBV14 and TRBJ1-6; D ambiguous. CDR1 is SGHDN, CDR2 FVKESK, per germline. V was shortened by 3 bases and J by 0 bases, with 9 bases between the two germline ends. The CDR3 loop spans 16 amino acids. CDR3 nucleotide sequence: TGTGCCAGCAGCCACTCTATGAGCTCCTATAATTCACCCCTCCACTTT. This translates into CASSHSMSSYNSPLHF.

This clonotype was counted only a few times. The V gene is TRBV20-1, the J gene TRBJ2-1, with 7 nucleotides matching TRBD2. The CDR3 sequence is 15 residues long. CDR1 DFQATT and CDR2 SNEGSKA come from the germline V gene (reference sequence). The CDR3 protein is CRTTALAGVGNEQFF. CDR3 nucleotide sequence: TGCAGAACCACCGCCTTGGCGGGGGTCGGGAATGAGCAGTTCTTC.

Points on this clonotype: An end of the junction differs from the germline gene, which may be a read error. This rearrangement joins TRBV5-4 to TRBJ2-2; TRBD1 matches 7 bases. The CDR3 extends over 14 amino acids. Germline CDR1 SGHNT, CDR2 YYREEE (reference sequence). In DNA, the CDR3 is TGTGCCAGCAGCTGGGGACAGAGCACCGGGGAGCTGCTTTTT. Translation: CASSWGQSTGELLF. Full variable domain (outside the CDR3, taken from reference TRBV5-4 and TRBJ2-2): ETGVTQSPTHLIKTRGQQVTLRCSSQSGHNTVSWYQQALGQGPQFIFQYYREEENGRGNFPPRFSGLQFPNYSSELNVNALELDDSALYLCASSWGQSTGELLFGEGSRLTVL.

The gene calls are TRBV6-1 and TRBJ1-1; D remains unclear. V dropped 5 bases and J dropped 0 bases, with 13 bases sitting between them. The germline CDR1 and CDR2 sequences are MNHNS and SASEGT. CDR3 length: 15 amino acids. The CDR3 bases are TGTGCCAGCAGTCCCTGGATTGGGATGAACACTGAAGCTTTCTTT. Protein: CASSPWIGMNTEAFF.

This clonotype has only one observation. V usage is TRBV20-1 and J usage is TRBJ2-1; the D gene is possibly TRBD2 (6 bases). This CDR3 comprises 15 residues. Between the trimmed V and J ends, which lost 5 bases and 2 bases, there was a span of 16 bases. Germline CDR1 reads DFQATT; CDR2 reads SNEGSKA (reference sequence). The CDR3 bases are TGCAGTGCTGGTAGACACCGCGGGGCCTACAATGAGCAGTTCTTC. It specifies CSAGRHRGAYNEQFF.

This clonotype was detected a few times. The rearrangement joins TRBV6-5 to TRBJ2-7; no clear D. V was pared by 8 bases and J by 0 bases, with 11 bases between. The germline CDR1 and CDR2 sequences are MNHEY and SVGAGI. The CDR3 has 13 residues. DNA for the CDR3: TGTGCCAGCGTTATAATCCTCTCCTACGAGCAGTACTTC. The encoded protein is CASVIILSYEQYF.